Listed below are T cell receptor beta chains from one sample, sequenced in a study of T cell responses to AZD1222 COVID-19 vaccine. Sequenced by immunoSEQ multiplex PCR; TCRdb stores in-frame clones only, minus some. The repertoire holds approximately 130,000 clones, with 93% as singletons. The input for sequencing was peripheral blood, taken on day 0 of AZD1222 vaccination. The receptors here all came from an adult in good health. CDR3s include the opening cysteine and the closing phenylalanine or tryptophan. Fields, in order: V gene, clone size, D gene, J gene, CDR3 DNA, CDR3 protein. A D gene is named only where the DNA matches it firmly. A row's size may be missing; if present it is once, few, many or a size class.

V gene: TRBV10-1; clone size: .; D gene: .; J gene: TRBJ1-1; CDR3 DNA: TGCGCCACCAGAGACACCATGGACACTGAAGCTTTCTTT; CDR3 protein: CATRDTMDTEAFF
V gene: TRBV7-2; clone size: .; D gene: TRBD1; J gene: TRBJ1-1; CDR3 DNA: TGTGCCAGCAGCCCCGACAGGGAGAGTCTTGGGGCTTTCTTT; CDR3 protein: CASSPDRESLGAFF
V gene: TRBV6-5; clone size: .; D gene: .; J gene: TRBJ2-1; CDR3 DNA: TGTGCCAGCAGTTCCGTTAGGGAGCAGTTCTTC; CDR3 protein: CASSSVREQFF
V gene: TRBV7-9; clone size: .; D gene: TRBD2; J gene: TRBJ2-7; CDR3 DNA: TGTGCCAGCAGCCTCGGACTAGCAAGCTACGAGCAGTACTTC; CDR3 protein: CASSLGLASYEQYF
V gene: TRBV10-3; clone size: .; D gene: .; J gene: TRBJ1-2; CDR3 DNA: TGTGCCATCAGTGAGGGGGCAGGCTATGGCTACACCTTC; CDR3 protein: CAISEGAGYGYTF
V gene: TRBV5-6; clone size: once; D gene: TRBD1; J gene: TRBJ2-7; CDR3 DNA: TGTGCCAGCACACGGGACAGCTCCTACGAGCAGTACTTC; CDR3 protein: CASTRDSSYEQYF
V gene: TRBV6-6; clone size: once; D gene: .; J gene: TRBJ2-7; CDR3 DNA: TGTGCCAGCAGGCCCTTAAGAGGGACCTCCTACGAGCAGTACTTC; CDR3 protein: CASRPLRGTSYEQYF
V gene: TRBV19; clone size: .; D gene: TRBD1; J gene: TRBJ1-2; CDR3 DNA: TGTGCCAGTAATCGGGACAGTGATAACTATGGCTACACCTTC; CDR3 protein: CASNRDSDNYGYTF
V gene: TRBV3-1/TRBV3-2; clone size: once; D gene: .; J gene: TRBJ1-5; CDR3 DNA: TGTGCCAGCAGCCAAGATCTGGAGCAGCCCCAGCATTTT; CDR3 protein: CASSQDLEQPQHF
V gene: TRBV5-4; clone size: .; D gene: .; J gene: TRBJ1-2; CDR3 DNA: TGTGCCAGCAGTGGGACGGCGAACTATGGCTACACCTTC; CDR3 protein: CASSGTANYGYTF
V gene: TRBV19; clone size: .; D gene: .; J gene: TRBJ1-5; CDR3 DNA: TGTGCCAGTAGTTTAGGCAATCAGCCCCAGCATTTT; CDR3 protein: CASSLGNQPQHF
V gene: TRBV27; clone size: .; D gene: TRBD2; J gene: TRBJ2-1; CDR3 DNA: TGTGCCAGCAGTTTCGCGGGGGTTAATGAGCAGTTCTTC; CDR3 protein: CASSFAGVNEQFF
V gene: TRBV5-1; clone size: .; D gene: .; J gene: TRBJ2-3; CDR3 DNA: TGCGCCAGCAGCTTGGAGCCCACAGATACGCAGTATTTT; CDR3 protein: CASSLEPTDTQYF
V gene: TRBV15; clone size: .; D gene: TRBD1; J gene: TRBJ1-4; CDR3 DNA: TGTGCCACCAGCAGAGGATTGACAGGGGTTAATGAAAAACTGTTTTTT; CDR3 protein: CATSRGLTGVNEKLFF
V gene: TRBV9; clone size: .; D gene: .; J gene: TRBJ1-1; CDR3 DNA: TGTGCCAGCAGCGTGGCCGGGAACACTGAAGCTTTCTTT; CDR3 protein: CASSVAGNTEAFF
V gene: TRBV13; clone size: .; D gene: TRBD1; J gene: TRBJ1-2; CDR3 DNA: TGTGCCAGCAGCTTAGAGGACAGGGGCCATGGCTACACCTTC; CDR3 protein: CASSLEDRGHGYTF
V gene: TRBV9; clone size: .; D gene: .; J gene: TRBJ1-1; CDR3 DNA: TGTGCCAGCAGCCCATGGGGGGAAAAGAACACTGAAGCTTTCTTT; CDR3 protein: CASSPWGEKNTEAFF
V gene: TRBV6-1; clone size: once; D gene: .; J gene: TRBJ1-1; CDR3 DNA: TGTGCCAGCAGTGATCAATCCTTCGGTAGTGAAGCTTTCTTT; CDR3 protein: CASSDQSFGSEAFF
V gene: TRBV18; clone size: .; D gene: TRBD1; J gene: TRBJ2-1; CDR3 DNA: TGTGCCAGCTCACCAGGACAGGCTACAAACGTTTACAATGAGCAGTTCTTC; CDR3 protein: CASSPGQATNVYNEQFF
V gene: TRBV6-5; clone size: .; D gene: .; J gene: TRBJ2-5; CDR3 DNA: TGTGCCAGCAGTTACTCGGGGGATATGGAGACCCAGTACTTC; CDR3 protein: CASSYSGDMETQYF
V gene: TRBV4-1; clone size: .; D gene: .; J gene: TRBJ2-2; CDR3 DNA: TGCGCCAGCAGCCTATATTCCGGACGGACCGGGGAGCTGTTTTTT; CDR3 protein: CASSLYSGRTGELFF
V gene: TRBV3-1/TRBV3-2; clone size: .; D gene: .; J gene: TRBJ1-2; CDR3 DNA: TGTGCCAGCAGCCAGGCCGGGACATCCTCTAACTATGGCTACACCTTC; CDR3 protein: CASSQAGTSSNYGYTF
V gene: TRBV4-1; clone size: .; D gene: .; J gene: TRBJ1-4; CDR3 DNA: TGCGCCAGCAGCCAAGCTATGGGTGAGGAAAAACTGTTTTTT; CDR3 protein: CASSQAMGEEKLFF
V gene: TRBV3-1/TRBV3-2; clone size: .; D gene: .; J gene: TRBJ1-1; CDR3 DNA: TGTGCCAGCAGCCAAGCACAGGGAAGGACTGAAGCTTTCTTT; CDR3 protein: CASSQAQGRTEAFF
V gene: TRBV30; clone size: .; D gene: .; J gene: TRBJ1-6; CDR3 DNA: TGTGCCTGGAGCGCCCTCCCGACTCCTTCACCCCTCCACTTT; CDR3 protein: CAWSALPTPSPLHF
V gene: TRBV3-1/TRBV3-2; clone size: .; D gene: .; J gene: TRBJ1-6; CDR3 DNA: TGTGCCAGCAGCCAGAACGCAGGGAATTCACCCCTCCACTTT; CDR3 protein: CASSQNAGNSPLHF
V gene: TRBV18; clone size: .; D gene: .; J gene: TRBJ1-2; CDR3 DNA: TGTGCCAGCTCACGGGAAGGGAACTATGGCTACACCTTC; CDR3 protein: CASSREGNYGYTF
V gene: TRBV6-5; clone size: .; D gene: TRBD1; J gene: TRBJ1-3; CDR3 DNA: TGTGCCAGCAGGCAAACAGGGGCTGGAAACACCATATATTTT; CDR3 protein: CASRQTGAGNTIYF
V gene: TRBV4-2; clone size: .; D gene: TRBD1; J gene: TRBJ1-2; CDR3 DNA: TGTGCCAGCAGCCAAGAAGGGGGGACAGGGGGCTCCTATGGCTACACCTTC; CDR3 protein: CASSQEGGTGGSYGYTF
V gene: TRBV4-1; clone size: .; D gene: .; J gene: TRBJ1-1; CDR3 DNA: TGCGCCAGCAGCCAGCTGGGACATCTGAACACTGAAGCTTTCTTT; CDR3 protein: CASSQLGHLNTEAFF
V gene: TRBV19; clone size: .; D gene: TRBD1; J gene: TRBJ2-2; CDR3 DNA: TGTGCCAGTAGTATTACAGGGGAAACCGGGGAGCTGTTTTTT; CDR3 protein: CASSITGETGELFF
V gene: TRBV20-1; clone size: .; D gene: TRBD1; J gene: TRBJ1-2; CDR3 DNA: TGCAGTGCCGGGACAGGGACCGGCTACACCTTC; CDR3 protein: CSAGTGTGYTF
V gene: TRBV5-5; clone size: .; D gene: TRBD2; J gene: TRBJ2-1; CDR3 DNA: TGTGCCAGCAGCTTTGGGAGGGTATCCTACAATGAGCAGTTCTTC; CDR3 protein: CASSFGRVSYNEQFF
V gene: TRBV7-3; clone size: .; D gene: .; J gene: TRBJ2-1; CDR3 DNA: TGTGCCAGCAGCTTATCGGGCGGCACCTACAATGAGCAGTTCTTC; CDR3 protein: CASSLSGGTYNEQFF
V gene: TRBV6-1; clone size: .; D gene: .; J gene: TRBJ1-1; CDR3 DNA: TGTGCCAGCAGTGAAGGTACAGGGATGAACACTGAAGCTTTCTTT; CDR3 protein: CASSEGTGMNTEAFF
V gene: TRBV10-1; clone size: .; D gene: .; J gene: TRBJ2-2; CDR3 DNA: TGCGCCAGCAGTGTTGGAGAATCGACCGGGGAGCTGTTTTTT; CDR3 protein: CASSVGESTGELFF
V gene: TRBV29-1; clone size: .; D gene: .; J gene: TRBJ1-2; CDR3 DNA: TGCAGCGTTGAAGATGGCCACGGACTCTATGGCTACACCTTC; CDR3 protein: CSVEDGHGLYGYTF
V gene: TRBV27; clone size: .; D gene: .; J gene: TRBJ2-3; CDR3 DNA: TGTGCCAGCAGGTGGACACAAGGGGCAGATACGCAGTATTTT; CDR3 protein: CASRWTQGADTQYF
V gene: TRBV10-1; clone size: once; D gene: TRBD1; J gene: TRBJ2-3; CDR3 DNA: TGCGCCAGCAGGAACCGGACAGGATCGCAGTATTTT; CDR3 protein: CASRNRTGSQYF
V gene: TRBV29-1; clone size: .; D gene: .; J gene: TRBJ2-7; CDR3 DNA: TGCAGCGTAGATCGGGGATACGAGCAGTACTTC; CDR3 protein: CSVDRGYEQYF